One T cell receptor beta chain is described in this entry. Its antigen remains unknown. This specimen belongs to a study of monozygotic twins with inflammatory bowel disease. Study-wide results and limits: With others, IBD patients shared fewer clonotypes than healthy twins did, especially with disease activity.

The CDR3 spans 14 residues. Germline CDR1 reads MGHDK; CDR2 reads SYGVNS. Nested PCRs (16 and 9 cycles, two total) were applied to TCRalpha and TCRbeta cDNA. No DNA is given; TCRdb re-called the 5' RACE reads and lists each CDR3 protein once. Its table lists some 170,000 distinct CDR3 sequences. V and J are TRBV25-1 and TRBJ1-5; TCRdb selects TRBD1, and the lack of DNA leaves this call unchecked. The clonotype originates from a human donor with ulcerative colitis or Crohn's disease, or a healthy co-twin of an affected twin (not recorded which). Sequencing input: blood. The CDR3 protein is CASSAWTSNQPQHF.